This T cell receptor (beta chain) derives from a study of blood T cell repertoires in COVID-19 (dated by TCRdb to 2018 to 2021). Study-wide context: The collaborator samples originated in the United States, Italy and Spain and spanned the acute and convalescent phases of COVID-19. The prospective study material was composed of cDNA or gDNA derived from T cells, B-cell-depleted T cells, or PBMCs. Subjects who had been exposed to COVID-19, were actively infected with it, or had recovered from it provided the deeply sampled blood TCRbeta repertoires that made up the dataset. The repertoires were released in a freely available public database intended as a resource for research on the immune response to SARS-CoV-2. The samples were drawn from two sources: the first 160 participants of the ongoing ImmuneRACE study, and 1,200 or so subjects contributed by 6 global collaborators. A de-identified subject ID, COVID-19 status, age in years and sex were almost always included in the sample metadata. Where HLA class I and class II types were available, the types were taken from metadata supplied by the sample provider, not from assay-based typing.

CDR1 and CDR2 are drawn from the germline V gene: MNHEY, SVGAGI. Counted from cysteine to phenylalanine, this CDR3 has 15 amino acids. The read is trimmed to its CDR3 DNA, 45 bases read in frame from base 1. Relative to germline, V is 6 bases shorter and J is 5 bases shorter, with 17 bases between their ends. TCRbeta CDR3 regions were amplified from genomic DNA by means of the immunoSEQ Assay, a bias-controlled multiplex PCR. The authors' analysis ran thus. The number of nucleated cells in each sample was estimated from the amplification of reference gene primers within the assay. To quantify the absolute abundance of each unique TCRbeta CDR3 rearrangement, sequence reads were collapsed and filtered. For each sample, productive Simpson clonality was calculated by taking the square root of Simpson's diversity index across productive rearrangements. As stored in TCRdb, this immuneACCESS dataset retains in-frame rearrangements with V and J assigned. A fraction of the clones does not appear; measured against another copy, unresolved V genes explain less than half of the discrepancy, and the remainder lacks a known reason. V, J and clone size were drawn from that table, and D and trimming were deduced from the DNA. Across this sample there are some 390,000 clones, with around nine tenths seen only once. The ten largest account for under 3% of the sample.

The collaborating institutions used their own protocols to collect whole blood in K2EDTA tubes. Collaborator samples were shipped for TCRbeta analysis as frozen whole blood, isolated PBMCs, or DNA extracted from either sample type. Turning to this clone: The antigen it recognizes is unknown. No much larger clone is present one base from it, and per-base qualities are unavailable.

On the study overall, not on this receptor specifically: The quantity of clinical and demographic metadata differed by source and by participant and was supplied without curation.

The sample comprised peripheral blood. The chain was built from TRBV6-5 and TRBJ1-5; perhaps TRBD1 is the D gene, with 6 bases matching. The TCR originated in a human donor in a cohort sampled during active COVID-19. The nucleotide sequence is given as TGTGCCAGCAGACCGACAGGATCTCAGGATCAGCCCCAGCATTTT. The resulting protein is CASRPTGSQDQPQHF.